These 32 T cell receptor beta chains came from one sample sequenced in a study of T cells in pancreatic ductal adenocarcinoma. No neoadjuvant therapy was given to the selected pancreatic ductal adenocarcinoma patients before their surgery. Using immunoSEQ multiplex PCR, the repertoire was profiled, and TCRdb retains in-frame clones only, with some absent. This sample has 2,000 to 2,500 clones, with less than 90% found just once. Sequencing was carried out using pancreatic tumor tissue. These receptors originate from a human donor with pancreatic ductal adenocarcinoma.

The chain couples TRBV10-3 to TRBJ2-2; D is uncertain. CDR1 is ENHRY and CDR2 is SYGVKD in the germline V gene. Trimming shortened V by 2 bases and J by 0 bases, and 10 bases separated the two germline ends. The CDR3 is 16 residues long. In DNA form, the CDR3 reads TGTGCCATCAGTGAGCGACAACCAACGAACACCGGGGAGCTGTTTTTT. Translating it yields CAISERQPTNTGELFF.

DNA of the CDR3: TGCGCCAGCAGCTCGGGACAGGGGGCTGTTGAGCAGTTCTTC. This translates into CASSSGQGAVEQFF. This rearrangement joins TRBV5-1 to TRBJ2-1; 12 positions agree with TRBD1. The CDR3 runs 14 residues. V was clipped by 3 bases and J by 9 bases; unmatched bases: 4. The germline V gene encodes CDR1 SGHRS and CDR2 YFSETQ.

The V call is TRBV5-1, the J call TRBJ2-6, with 8 bases identical to TRBD1. Germline CDR1 SGHRS, CDR2 YFSETQ. This CDR3 contains 20 residues. V shed 4 bases, J shed 0 bases, and the junction held 15 bases outside the gene matches. CDR3: CASSRTTGGPTSSGANVLTF. The CDR3 bases are TGCGCCAGCAGCAGGACCACAGGGGGTCCCACCAGCTCTGGGGCCAACGTCCTGACTTTC.

V usage is TRBV6-1 and J usage is TRBJ2-7; a weak D match, TRBD1 (5 bases). CDR3 length equals 14 residues. V was shortened by 1 base and J by 11 bases, with 18 bases between the two germline ends. The germline gives CDR1 MNHNS, CDR2 SASEGT. CDR3: CASSEDPRQGSKYF. DNA of the CDR3: TGTGCCAGCAGTGAAGATCCGCGGCAGGGTAGTAAGTACTTC.

J is TRBJ2-1 and V is TRBV5-1; TRBD2 matches at 11 bases. The CDR3 is 15 amino acids. V lost 4 bases and J lost 4; bases outside the gene matches: 4. Germline V CDR1 and CDR2: SGHRS, YFSETQ. The CDR3 bases are TGCGCCAGCAGCGGGAGACTAGCGGGATACAATGAGCAGTTCTTC. Translation gives CASSGRLAGYNEQFF.

The gene calls are TRBV7-9 and TRBJ2-7; possibly TRBD2 for D (5 bases). Germline assignment: CDR1 SEHNR and CDR2 FQNEAQ (reference sequence). The germline V and J ends were trimmed by 2 bases and 0 bases, with 8 bases remaining between them. This CDR3 is built from 14 residues. The CDR3 here is CASSLSLASYEQYF. DNA of the CDR3: TGTGCCAGCAGCTTATCCCTAGCCTCCTACGAGCAGTACTTC. Supplemented by reference TRBV7-9 and TRBJ2-7, the full variable domain reads DTGVSQNPRHKITKRGQNVTFRCDPISEHNRLYWYRQTLGQGPEFLTYFQNEAQLEKSRLLSDRFSAERPKGSFSTLEIQRTEQGDSAMYLCASSLSLASYEQYFGPGTRLTVT.

The gene calls are TRBV18 and TRBJ2-5; D is uncertain. Germline V CDR1 and CDR2: KGHSH, LQKENI. The CDR3 runs 14 residues. Trimming took 3 bases from V and 1 from J, leaving 9 bases between them. In DNA, the CDR3 is TGTGCCAGCTCACCGAGTAGTGCCCAAGAGACCCAGTACTTC. This translates into CASSPSSAQETQYF.

The chain uses TRBV7-3 and TRBJ2-7, with D unclear. In germline, CDR1 is SGHTA, CDR2 FQGTGA. The CDR3 contains 13 residues. V lost 5 bases, J lost 2 bases, and 10 bases lay in between. The CDR3 region has the DNA TGTGCCAGCAGCCCATTAACAGCCTACGAGCAGTACTTC. Its translation: CASSPLTAYEQYF.

The chain combines TRBV7-6 with TRBJ2-7, with a possible D match to TRBD2 (6 bases). The length of the CDR3 is 14 residues. The ends were cut back, 3 bases at V and 3 bases at J, with 12 bases in the middle. Germline V gives CDR1 SGHVS, CDR2 FNYEAQ. In DNA form, the CDR3 reads TGTGCCAGCAGCTTCGCGGAGGGTGACTACGAGCAGTACTTC. Its protein is CASSFAEGDYEQYF. Looking up the rest from reference TRBV7-6 and TRBJ2-7 gives the full variable domain: GAGVSQSPRYKVTKRGQDVALRCDPISGHVSLYWYRQALGQGPEFLTYFNYEAQQDKSGLPNDRFSAERPEGSISTLTIQRTEQRDSAMYRCASSFAEGDYEQYFGPGTRLTVT.

This sequence joins TRBV5-1 and TRBJ2-7; TRBD1 matches at 7 bases. Losses at the gene ends were 6 bases for V and 3 bases for J; bases not matched to a gene: 12. The germline V gene has CDR1 SGHRS and CDR2 YFSETQ. CDR3 length: 15 amino acids. CDR3 protein: CASTLTGQSIYEQYF. For the CDR3, the DNA is TGCGCCAGCACTCTAACGGGACAGTCTATCTACGAGCAGTACTTC.

The chain couples TRBV11-2 to TRBJ2-1, with a weak D call TRBD1 (6 bases). Trimming took 7 bases from V and 2 from J, leaving 15 bases between them. This CDR3 is 15 amino acids long. Germline-derived CDR1 and CDR2 are SGHAT and FQNNGV. The CDR3 sequence: CASILTDSTYNEQFF. In nucleotides, the CDR3 is TGTGCCAGCATCCTCACGGACAGCACCTACAATGAGCAGTTCTTC.

This clone was seen once. This chain joins TRBV11-2 and TRBJ1-2; D unclear. This CDR3 contains 15 residues. CDR1 SGHAT and CDR2 FQNNGV come from the germline V gene. V was trimmed by 1 base and J by 6 bases, leaving 15 bases between them. The CDR3 coding sequence is TGTGCCAGCAGCTTAGTCGGGAATCCCTTGGATGGCTACACCTTC. This codes for CASSLVGNPLDGYTF.

This rearrangement joins TRBV10-2 to TRBJ1-1, with unresolved D. V lost 4 bases and J lost 5, with 14 bases in between. The CDR3 runs 14 residues. In germline, CDR1 is WSHSY, CDR2 SAAADI. The CDR3 sequence: CASSATYARTEAFF. In DNA form, the CDR3 reads TGCGCCAGCAGTGCGACCTACGCGAGGACTGAAGCTTTCTTT.

J is TRBJ2-7 and V is TRBV7-9, with D perhaps matching TRBD1 (8 bases). Germline-derived CDR1 and CDR2 are SEHNR and FQNEAQ (reference sequence). The CDR3 loop spans 13 amino acids. V lost 10 bases and J 5 bases, leaving 18 bases between the germline ends. The CDR3 protein is CATTRTGRDEQYF. The CDR3, as DNA: TGTGCCACCACTAGGACAGGGAGGGACGAGCAGTACTTC.

Comments on this clone: The sample has other DNA sequences that encode this CDR3 too. The chain carries TRBV19 and TRBJ1-1; possibly TRBD1 for D (5 bases). The CDR3 spans 13 residues. Trimming cost V 6 bases and J 2 bases, with 10 bases left between them. The germline CDR1 and CDR2 sequences are LNHDA and SQIVND (reference sequence). The CDR3 reads CASSGQGNTEAFF. DNA of the CDR3: TGTGCCAGTAGCGGGCAGGGAAACACTGAAGCTTTCTTT.

This clone was seen a few times. J is TRBJ1-4 and V is TRBV19; perhaps TRBD1 as D (5 bases). Per germline, CDR1 LNHDA and CDR2 SQIVND (reference sequence). The CDR3 consists of 16 residues. Trimming left V 2 bases short and J 6 bases short, with 16 bases between. CDR3 sequence reads: CASSISVGSRDEKLFF. The DNA of the CDR3 is TGTGCCAGTAGTATATCAGTCGGGTCCAGGGATGAAAAACTGTTTTTT.

This rearrangement joins TRBV7-2 to TRBJ1-4; possible D gene TRBD1, 5 bases. Per the germline V gene, CDR1 is SGHTA and CDR2 is FQGNSA. Trimming took 4 bases from V and 0 from J, leaving 9 bases between them. The CDR3 runs 15 residues. The CDR3 sequence is CASSSQGPTNEKLFF. The CDR3 DNA sequence: TGTGCCAGCAGCTCCCAGGGCCCAACTAATGAAAAACTGTTTTTT.

The gene calls are TRBV7-9 and TRBJ2-3, with D perhaps matching TRBD2 (6 bases). CDR3 length: 14 residues. The germline CDR1 and CDR2 sequences are SEHNR and FQNEAQ (reference sequence). The germline V and J ends were trimmed by 7 bases and 1 base, with 12 bases remaining between them. The CDR3 DNA reads as TGTGCCAGCACCAAGACGGGGGGCACAGATACGCAGTATTTT. Protein product: CASTKTGGTDTQYF.

J is TRBJ2-3 and V is TRBV27; 8 positions match TRBD1. CDR3 length equals 15 residues. Losses at the gene ends were 0 bases for V and 7 bases for J; bases not matched to a gene: 6. Per the germline V gene, CDR1 is MNHEY and CDR2 is SMNVEV (reference sequence). The CDR3 here is CASSLSGQGANTQYF. Here the CDR3 DNA reads TGTGCCAGCAGTTTATCGGGGCAGGGGGCGAATACGCAGTATTTT.

V is TRBV5-5 and J is TRBJ1-2; the D gene is possibly TRBD1 (6 bases). Germline V gives CDR1 SGHKS, CDR2 YYEKEE (reference sequence). There are 17 residues in the CDR3. V lost 5 bases, J lost 1 base, and 21 bases lay in between. CDR3 loop: CASRTLDSLPNNYGYTF. As DNA, the CDR3 is TGTGCCAGCAGAACCCTGGACAGCCTTCCTAATAACTATGGCTACACCTTC.

The chain has TRBV5-1 and TRBJ2-2; D may be TRBD1 (6 bases). The CDR3 length is 16 residues. Germline V lookup: CDR1 SGHRS, CDR2 YFSETQ. V was clipped by 1 base and J by 0 bases, with 10 bases between them. The CDR3 nucleotides read TGCGCCAGCAGCTTGACCCCAGGGGCGAACACCGGGGAGCTGTTTTTT. Its protein is CASSLTPGANTGELFF.

The J gene is TRBJ2-5, the V gene TRBV5-4; D might be TRBD2 (6 bases). Germline V gene sequence: CDR1 SGHNT, CDR2 YYREEE (reference sequence). Trimming shortened V by 0 bases and J by 6 bases, and 18 bases separated the two germline ends. This CDR3 region has 16 residues. This CDR3 is CASSLGGRQGEKTQYF. In DNA form, the CDR3 reads TGTGCCAGCAGCTTGGGAGGGAGGCAGGGAGAGAAGACCCAGTACTTC.

This clone showed up just once. The chain combines TRBV5-6 with TRBJ2-1, with 7 bases that match TRBD1. V was pared by 6 bases and J by 2 bases, with 11 bases of the junction left unmatched. The germline V gene encodes CDR1 SGHDT and CDR2 YYEEEE. This CDR3 region has 16 residues. In DNA form, the CDR3 reads TGTGCCAGCACCCCTTGGAGACAGGGTCCCTACAATGAGCAGTTCTTC. Its translation: CASTPWRQGPYNEQFF.

The table lists this clone with a few counts. J is TRBJ2-7 and V is TRBV6-1; a possible D gene is TRBD2 (6 bases). Trimming pared 3 bases from V and 1 base from J, leaving 7 bases between. Germline values: CDR1 MNHNS, CDR2 SASEGT. CDR3 length: 13 amino acids. CDR3 amino acids: CASSDLASYEQYF. The CDR3 DNA sequence: TGTGCCAGCAGTGACCTAGCGTCCTACGAGCAGTACTTC.

This sequence joins TRBV14 and TRBJ1-4, with no clear D. Germline V CDR1 and CDR2: SGHDN, FVKESK. V lost 1 base and J lost 8, with 5 bases in between. The CDR3 runs to 12 residues. Here the CDR3 reads CASSQGVEKLFF. The CDR3 coding sequence is TGTGCCAGCAGCCAAGGAGTCGAAAAACTGTTTTTT.

This rearrangement joins TRBV28 to TRBJ1-1, with D uncertain. Germline-derived CDR1 and CDR2 are MDHEN and SYDVKM. Trimming took 7 bases from V and 11 from J, leaving 14 bases between them. This CDR3 comprises 11 residues. The CDR3 is CASTHSAVAFF. CDR3 sequence (DNA): TGTGCCAGCACCCACTCCGCCGTGGCTTTCTTT.

Only a few counts were recorded for this clone. The rearrangement links TRBV7-2 to TRBJ2-3; no clear D. This CDR3 is 12 amino acids long. The V end was cut by 3 bases, the J end by 6 bases, with 7 bases between. CDR1 is SGHTA, CDR2 FQGNSA, per germline. The CDR3, as DNA: TGTGCCAGCAGCTTTAGTATGGATACGCAGTATTTT. It specifies CASSFSMDTQYF.

The chain has TRBV2 and TRBJ1-5, with 8 bases fitting TRBD1. V was pared by 4 bases and J by 5 bases, with 1 base of the junction left unmatched. The germline gives CDR1 SNHLY, CDR2 FYNNEI. The CDR3 sequence is 13 residues long. The chain's CDR3 is CASSGDRHQPQHF. The DNA for the CDR3 is TGTGCCAGCAGTGGGGACAGGCATCAGCCCCAGCATTTT. Looking up the rest from reference TRBV2 and TRBJ1-5 gives the full variable domain: EPEVTQTPSHQVTQMGQEVILRCVPISNHLYFYWYRQILGQKVEFLVSFYNNEISEKSEIFDDQFSVERPDGSNFTLKIRSTKLEDSAMYFCASSGDRHQPQHFGDGTRLSIL.

This chain links TRBV5-6 with TRBJ1-1, with unresolved D. Germline V gives CDR1 SGHDT, CDR2 YYEEEE. Between the trimmed V and J ends, which lost 3 bases and 4 bases, there was a span of 10 bases. The CDR3 extends over 13 amino acids. CDR3 coding DNA: TGTGCCAGCAGCTATTTGACTACCACTGAAGCTTTCTTT. Protein sequence: CASSYLTTTEAFF.

The CDR3 protein is CASGRSENTGELFF. The CDR3 nucleotides read TGTGCCAGCGGCCGCAGCGAGAACACCGGGGAGCTGTTTTTT. The chain is built from TRBV11-3 and TRBJ2-2; D call uncertain. With 8 bases removed from V and 1 base from J, the gap between germline ends came to 11 bases. Germline CDR1 reads SGHNT; CDR2 reads YENEEA. The length of the CDR3 is 14 residues.

The chain links TRBV29-1 to TRBJ2-2; TRBD1 agrees at 7 bases. The V and J ends lost 0 bases and 8 bases, in that order; junction bases with no gene match: 9. There are 15 residues in the CDR3. Germline-derived CDR1 and CDR2 are SQVTM and ANQGSEA. CDR3 region: CSVEDPVRGKGELFF. The CDR3 nucleotides are TGCAGCGTTGAAGATCCGGTCAGGGGGAAAGGGGAGCTGTTTTTT.

This rearrangement joins TRBV12-5 to TRBJ2-7; D is perhaps TRBD1 (7 bases). Germline V CDR1 and CDR2: LGHNT, FRNRAP. The CDR3 is 13 residues long. V dropped 1 base and J dropped 6 bases, with 10 bases sitting between them. The CDR3 loop reads CASGLDRGGEQYF. In DNA, the CDR3 is TGTGCTAGTGGTTTGGACAGGGGAGGCGAGCAGTACTTC.